One and the same sample provided the 14 T cell receptor beta chains below, sequenced in a study of naive and memory T cell subsets. The beta constant-region primer was an equimolar mix of two oligonucleotides covering TRBC1 and TRBC2. TCRdb reprocessed the UMI-ligation and nested PCR reads via MiXCR and lists one record per CDR3 protein. The repertoire holds about 85,000 distinct CDR3 sequences, with about 12% as singletons. The sequencing input was central memory CD4+ T cells from blood. The receptor source for this set is a human donor in good health.

In this sample, this clonotype turned up a few times. V is TRBV7-2 and J is TRBJ2-5; 14 bases line up with TRBD2. CDR3 size: 17 residues. The V segment lost 5 bases and the J segment 1 base; nucleotides outside the gene matches: 6. Germline CDR1 reads SGHTA; CDR2 reads FQGNSA. The CDR3, as DNA: TGTGCCAGCAGCGTAGGACTAGCGGGAGGTACCCAAGAGACCCAGTACTTC. Translation: CASSVGLAGGTQETQYF.

There are a few counts of this clonotype. The chain combines TRBV6-6 with TRBJ1-2; 8 nucleotides match TRBD1. V lost 2 bases, J lost 8 bases, and 7 bases stayed unmatched. Germline CDR1 and CDR2: MNHNY and SVGAGI (reference sequence). The CDR3 spans 14 residues. Written as DNA, the CDR3 is TGTGCCAGCAGTTACGCAGGGGGCGCCGGCGGCTACACCTTC. This codes for CASSYAGGAGGYTF.

The chain couples TRBV2 to TRBJ1-5; possible D gene TRBD1, 6 bases. V lost 8 bases and J lost 7, with 15 bases in between. The germline gives CDR1 SNHLY, CDR2 FYNNEI. The CDR3 loop spans 13 amino acids. CDR3 DNA sequence: TGTGCCAGCGCCCGGGGGGCAGAGCAGCCCCAGCATTTT. This gives the protein CASARGAEQPQHF.

V gene TRBV20-1 combines with J gene TRBJ2-2; tentative D call: TRBD2 (6 bases). The ends were cut back, 3 bases at V and 3 bases at J, with 11 bases in the middle. Germline values: CDR1 DFQATT, CDR2 SNEGSKA (reference sequence). The CDR3 extends over 14 amino acids. The CDR3 nucleotides are TGCAGTGCTAGGGGGCTAGCGTACACCGGGGAGCTGTTTTTT. Translating it yields CSARGLAYTGELFF.

CDR3 loop: CASIPTGGDTQYF. For the CDR3, the DNA is TGTGCCAGTATCCCGACAGGGGGAGATACGCAGTATTTT. The chain combines TRBV19 with TRBJ2-3; 9 bases fit TRBD1. CDR3 size: 13 residues. V dropped 7 bases and J dropped 5; count of bases not matched to a gene: 4. Germline-derived CDR1 and CDR2 are LNHDA and SQIVND (reference sequence).

This clonotype was found many times. V gene TRBV7-3 combines with J gene TRBJ2-3, with 9 bases aligning to TRBD1. Germline CDR1 SGHTA, CDR2 FQGTGA. The CDR3 runs to 14 residues. The trim removed 8 bases at V and 2 bases at J, leaving 5 bases unmatched. The CDR3 nucleotides are TGTGCCAGCTCGGACAGGGGACACACAGATACGCAGTATTTT. Encoded protein: CASSDRGHTDTQYF. The full variable domain, rest sourced from reference TRBV7-3 and TRBJ2-3, is GAGVSQTPSNKVTEKGKYVELRCDPISGHTALYWYRQSLGQGPEFLIYFQGTGAADDSGLPNDRFFAVRPEGSVSTLKIQRTERGDSAVYLCASSDRGHTDTQYFGPGTRLTVL.

This clonotype was picked up a small number of times. The V and J genes are TRBV30 and TRBJ2-3; the D gene could be TRBD1 or TRBD2 (5 bases each). Trimming pared 3 bases from V and 2 bases from J, leaving 12 bases between. Germline V gene lookup returns CDR1 GTSNPN and CDR2 SVGIG (reference sequence). The CDR3 has 14 amino acids. The CDR3 DNA sequence: TGTGCCTGGAGGACTAAGACAGACACAGATACGCAGTATTTT. Protein sequence: CAWRTKTDTDTQYF.

This clonotype was detected a few times. The V call is TRBV5-1, the J call TRBJ1-1; the D gene is possibly TRBD1 (6 bases). V was pared by 4 bases and J by 2 bases, with 12 bases between. Germline CDR1 is SGHRS and CDR2 is YFSETQ. The CDR3 runs to 14 residues. The CDR3 loop reads CASSPTGRNTEAFF. In DNA form, the CDR3 reads TGCGCCAGCAGCCCGACAGGAAGAAACACTGAAGCTTTCTTT.

This clonotype has a handful of counts. This rearrangement joins TRBV20-1 to TRBJ2-5; D possibly corresponds to TRBD1 (6 bases). Germline V CDR1 and CDR2: DFQATT, SNEGSKA (reference sequence). This CDR3 is 13 amino acids long. V was clipped by 3 bases and J by 2 bases, with 10 bases between them. CDR3 in DNA: TGCAGTGCTAGGCCGGGACATCAAGAGACCCAGTACTTC. Protein sequence: CSARPGHQETQYF.

The chain recombines TRBV5-1 with TRBJ2-1; 7 positions match TRBD2. J lost 10 bases, V lost 2 bases, and 15 bases had no gene match. This CDR3 is 16 amino acids long. Germline values: CDR1 SGHRS, CDR2 YFSETQ. Written as DNA, the CDR3 is TGCGCCAGCAGCTTAGGGGTAGCGGGTGTCCTGGGGGAGCAGTTCTTC. Its translation: CASSLGVAGVLGEQFF.

The V gene is TRBV27, the J gene TRBJ2-1, with 9 bases identical to TRBD1. Germline V lookup: CDR1 MNHEY, CDR2 SMNVEV (reference sequence). There are 15 residues in the CDR3. With V trimmed by 11 bases and J by 2 bases, 10 bases remained unmatched. CDR3 protein: CAPSQQGAAYNEQFF. Written as DNA, the CDR3 is TGTGCCCCTTCCCAACAGGGGGCGGCCTACAATGAGCAGTTCTTC.

There are a few counts of this clonotype. The rearrangement links TRBV7-9 to TRBJ1-5; the D gene is possibly TRBD1 (6 bases). The germline V and J ends were trimmed by 2 bases and 5 bases, with 10 bases remaining between them. The CDR3 runs to 14 residues. Germline V gene sequence: CDR1 SEHNR, CDR2 FQNEAQ (reference sequence). The CDR3 bases are TGTGCCAGCAGCTTATCGGCAGGGGATCAGCCCCAGCATTTT. It is translated as CASSLSAGDQPQHF.

In this sample, this clonotype turned up many times. The chain joins TRBV18 to TRBJ1-2, with TRBD1 identical over 8 bases. Germline assignment: CDR1 KGHSH and CDR2 LQKENI. The length of the CDR3 is 17 residues. The V gene end was trimmed by 4 bases and the J gene end by 4 bases; junction bases not matched to a gene: 14. In nucleotides, the CDR3 is TGTGCCAGCTCACGCGGACAGGGAGGGATGTCGGGCTATGGCTACACCTTC. Protein: CASSRGQGGMSGYGYTF.

V usage is TRBV12-3 or TRBV12-4 and J usage is TRBJ1-5, with 10 bases identical to TRBD1. The CDR3 consists of 16 residues. The V gene end was trimmed by 3 bases and the J gene end by 7 bases; junction bases not matched to a gene: 9. The CDR3 spells CASSFSGTGAGQPQHF. The CDR3 bases are TGTGCCAGCAGTTTCTCCGGGACAGGGGCTGGGCAGCCCCAGCATTTT.